This record concerns one TCR beta chain sequence. The data are from a study of blood T cell repertoires in COVID-19. Looking at the study overall: Acute and convalescent COVID-19 samples came from the United States, Italy and Spain.

Clones were read by immunoSEQ multiplex PCR, and TCRdb kept only the in-frame ones, dropping some. The sample shows roughly 150,000 clones, about 80% of them seen only once. What was sequenced was peripheral blood. The receptor comes from a man aged 65 to 79 with active or convalescent COVID-19.

The DNA for the CDR3 is TGTGCCAGCAGCTCCTCCGGAGGGACTAGCGGACGCTACAATGAGCAGTTCTTC. Its translation is CASSSSGGTSGRYNEQFF. V is TRBV7-8 and J is TRBJ2-1; TRBD2 aligns across 11 bases. The CDR3 extends over 18 amino acids. With V trimmed by 4 bases and J by 3 bases, 11 bases remained unmatched. In germline, CDR1 is SGHVS, CDR2 FQNEAQ.